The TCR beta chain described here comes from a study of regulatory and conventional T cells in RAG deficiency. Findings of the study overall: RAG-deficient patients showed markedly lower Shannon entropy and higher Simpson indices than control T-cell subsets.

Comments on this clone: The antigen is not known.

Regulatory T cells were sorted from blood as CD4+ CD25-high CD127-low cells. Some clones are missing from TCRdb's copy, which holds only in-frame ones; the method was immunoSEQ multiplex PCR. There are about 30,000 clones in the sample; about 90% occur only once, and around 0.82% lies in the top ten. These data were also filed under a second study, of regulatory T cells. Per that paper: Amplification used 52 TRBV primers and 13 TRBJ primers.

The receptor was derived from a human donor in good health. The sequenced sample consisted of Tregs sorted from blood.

The CDR3 sequence is CASSLGGSADNEQFF. The CDR3 DNA follows: TGTGCCAGTAGTCTTGGAGGGAGTGCGGACAATGAGCAGTTCTTC. This chain links TRBV19 with TRBJ2-1; D might be TRBD2 (6 bases). Germline assignment: CDR1 LNHDA and CDR2 SQIVND (reference sequence). V was cut by 5 bases and J by 5 bases, with 16 bases left in between. CDR3 length: 15 amino acids.